The 29 T cell receptor beta chains presented below share a single source sample, sequenced in a study of blood T cell repertoires in COVID-19. TCRdb's table, derived via immunoSEQ multiplex PCR, lists solely in-frame clones and lacks some. The table has some 130,000 clones, around nine tenths seen once. The sample was peripheral blood. These receptors originate from a woman in her seventies with COVID-19, enrolled during active disease.

This chain links TRBV6-6 with TRBJ1-3; possibly TRBD1 for D (6 bases). The germline CDR1 and CDR2 sequences are MNHNY and SVGAGI (reference sequence). V lost 8 bases and J 7 bases, leaving 12 bases between the germline ends. This CDR3 comprises 12 residues. CDR3 nucleotides: TGTGCCAGCGCAGGGGAGTTCAACACCATATATTTT. Translating gives CASAGEFNTIYF.

The gene calls are TRBV6-5 and TRBJ2-5; TRBD2 matches 7 bases. CDR1 and CDR2 (germline): MNHEY, SVGAGI. The CDR3 is made up of 13 amino acids. V dropped 5 bases and J dropped 5; count of bases not matched to a gene: 5. CDR3 in DNA: TGTGCCAGCAGTCATGGACTAGGTGAGACCCAGTACTTC. Its protein is CASSHGLGETQYF.

The chain carries TRBV28 and TRBJ1-6; 7 nucleotides line up with TRBD1. V dropped 5 bases and J dropped 4; count of bases not matched to a gene: 14. The CDR3 loop spans 18 amino acids. CDR1 is MDHEN, CDR2 SYDVKM, per germline. This CDR3 is CASSTPPDRAAYNSPLHF. The CDR3, as DNA: TGTGCCAGCAGTACCCCCCCCGACAGGGCGGCGTATAATTCACCCCTCCACTTT.

V gene TRBV6-5 combines with J gene TRBJ1-5, with 11 nucleotides matching TRBD1. CDR1 MNHEY and CDR2 SVGAGI come from the germline V gene. The length of the CDR3 is 15 residues. With V trimmed by 5 bases and J by 7 bases, 7 bases remained unmatched. The CDR3 nucleotides are TGTGCCAGCAGTCTTGGACAGGGGGCTGGACAGCCCCAGCATTTT. This sequence encodes CASSLGQGAGQPQHF.

V and J are TRBV29-1 and TRBJ1-2, with D unresolved. The CDR3 length is 11 residues. V was pared by 8 bases and J by 6 bases, with 13 bases between. The V gene's germline CDR1 is SQVTM and CDR2 ANQGSEA. CDR3 protein: CSTAEGHGYTF. The CDR3 nucleotides are TGCAGCACCGCAGAGGGTCATGGCTACACCTTC.

The V call is TRBV19, the J call TRBJ2-3, with 8 positions matching TRBD1. Trimming removed 7 bases from V and 6 bases from J; junction bases left unmatched: 12. The CDR3 is made up of 15 amino acids. Per the germline V gene, CDR1 is LNHDA and CDR2 is SQIVND (reference sequence). CDR3 loop: CASTTGTDRGDTQYF. CDR3 sequence (DNA): TGTGCCAGTACCACGGGGACTGACAGGGGTGATACGCAGTATTTT. Supplemented by reference TRBV19 and TRBJ2-3, the full variable domain reads DGGITQSPKYLFRKEGQNVTLSCEQNLNHDAMYWYRQDPGQGLRLIYYSQIVNDFQKGDIAEGYSVSREKKESFPLTVTSAQKNPTAFYLCASTTGTDRGDTQYFGPGTRLTVL.

The chain employs TRBV5-4 and TRBJ1-1, with D possibly matching TRBD1 (6 bases). Germline CDR1 and CDR2: SGHNT and YYREEE (reference sequence). Trimming shortened V by 3 bases and J by 5 bases, and 23 bases separated the two germline ends. This CDR3 region has 17 residues. The CDR3 coding sequence is TGTGCCAGCAGCTCAGCGAAGGGGGTTACGGGGCGGACTGAAGCTTTCTTT. Its translation: CASSSAKGVTGRTEAFF. The full variable domain, with the rest looked up from reference TRBV5-4 and TRBJ1-1, is ETGVTQSPTHLIKTRGQQVTLRCSSQSGHNTVSWYQQALGQGPQFIFQYYREEENGRGNFPPRFSGLQFPNYSSELNVNALELDDSALYLCASSSAKGVTGRTEAFFGQGTRLTVV.

The gene calls are TRBV3-1 (or the pseudogene TRBV3-2) and TRBJ1-1; D is unresolved. Deletions cut 4 bases from V and 11 bases from J, with 14 bases between. The CDR3 is 12 residues long. Germline CDR1 and CDR2: LGHDT and YNNKEL (reference sequence). CDR3 bases: TGTGCCAGCAGCCGCGGAAGCCGGGAGGCTTTCTTT. Its translation: CASSRGSREAFF.

The J gene is TRBJ2-3, the V gene TRBV2, with TRBD2 matching over 12 bases. The germline V gene encodes CDR1 SNHLY and CDR2 FYNNEI. Trimming cost V 4 bases and J 0 bases; bases outside gene matches: 5. The CDR3 length is 17 residues. The CDR3: CASSGWTSGTSTDTQYF. The CDR3 DNA reads as TGTGCCAGCAGTGGTTGGACTAGCGGGACTAGCACAGATACGCAGTATTTT.

The rearrangement joins TRBV19 to TRBJ2-7; 12 nucleotides line up with TRBD2. The length of the CDR3 is 14 residues. CDR1 is LNHDA, CDR2 SQIVND, per germline (reference sequence). J was trimmed by 3 bases and V by 6 bases; bases with no gene match: 3. The CDR3 DNA follows: TGTGCCAGTAGCCCGACTAGCGGGGGCTACGAGCAGTACTTC. Translation gives CASSPTSGGYEQYF.

The chain recombines TRBV6-5 with TRBJ1-5, with a tentative D call TRBD1 (6 bases). The germline V gene has CDR1 MNHEY and CDR2 SVGAGI. Between the trimmed V and J ends, which lost 2 bases and 2 bases, there was a span of 10 bases. The CDR3 consists of 15 residues. CDR3 protein: CASSYVQGGNQPQHF. The CDR3 bases are TGTGCCAGCAGTTACGTACAGGGCGGCAATCAGCCCCAGCATTTT.

This chain connects TRBV6-5 to TRBJ2-5; tentatively, D is TRBD1 (6 bases). Germline values: CDR1 MNHEY, CDR2 SVGAGI. This CDR3 has 14 amino acids. V was pared by 4 bases and J by 1 base, with 10 bases between. The CDR3 DNA sequence: TGTGCCAGCAGTTTATCAGGGGTCCAAGAGACCCAGTACTTC. Encoded protein: CASSLSGVQETQYF.

V is TRBV5-1 and J is TRBJ1-5; 9 nucleotides match TRBD1. This CDR3 has 14 amino acids. V dropped 4 bases and J dropped 7; count of bases not matched to a gene: 6. Per germline, CDR1 SGHRS and CDR2 YFSETQ. In DNA, the CDR3 is TGCGCCAGCAGCCCAACAGGGGGCGCCCAGCCCCAGCATTTT. Protein product: CASSPTGGAQPQHF.

This chain joins TRBV2 and TRBJ1-5; unclear D gene. Trimming cost V 4 bases and J 3 bases, with 4 bases left between them. The CDR3 has 12 residues. CDR1 and CDR2 from the germline V gene are SNHLY and FYNNEI. DNA for the CDR3: TGTGCCAGCAGTGTTAACAATCAGCCCCAGCATTTT. The encoded protein is CASSVNNQPQHF.

The rearrangement uses TRBV7-2 and TRBJ1-3; D unclear. Germline V gene sequence: CDR1 SGHTA, CDR2 FQGNSA. The CDR3 has 15 amino acids. V was trimmed by 4 bases and J by 0 bases, leaving 10 bases between them. CDR3 DNA sequence: TGTGCCAGCAGCTCGTCTTCTAGCTCTGGAAACACCATATATTTT. Its protein product is CASSSSSSSGNTIYF.

CDR3 protein: CASSDPSRTDTQYF. The CDR3 bases are TGTGCCAGCAGTGATCCCTCTCGCACAGATACGCAGTATTTT. The J gene is TRBJ2-3, the V gene TRBV25-1; D is unclear. Per germline, CDR1 MGHDK and CDR2 SYGVNS. Trimming shortened V by 3 bases and J by 1 base, and 8 bases separated the two germline ends. The CDR3 loop spans 14 amino acids.

This clone has a handful of counts. CDR3 sequence: CASTYSNYGYTF. The CDR3 DNA reads as TGTGCCAGCACTTACAGTAACTATGGCTACACCTTC. The rearrangement uses TRBV12-3 or TRBV12-4 and TRBJ1-2; D uncertain. Trimming pared 7 bases from V and 1 base from J, leaving 7 bases between. The CDR3 has 12 residues.

The chain combines TRBV25-1 with TRBJ2-7; 9 nucleotides line up with TRBD1. From germline, CDR1 is MGHDK and CDR2 SYGVNS. The CDR3 runs to 15 residues. The J segment lost 5 bases and the V segment lost 2 bases, leaving 7 bases of the junction unmatched. This chain's CDR3 is CASSEPRTGVNEQYF. The DNA for the CDR3 is TGTGCCAGCAGTGAACCCCGGACAGGGGTGAACGAGCAGTACTTC.

This clone was observed a few times. The CDR3 sequence is CASSPPTGETQYF. The CDR3 region has the DNA TGTGCCAGCAGCCCACCAACCGGGGAGACCCAGTACTTC. The chain employs TRBV12-3 or TRBV12-4 and TRBJ2-5; D ambiguous. The CDR3 extends over 13 amino acids. V dropped 6 bases and J dropped 5 bases, with 13 bases sitting between them.

The CDR3 protein is CASSWGLGNSPLHF. DNA for the CDR3: TGTGCCAGCAGCTGGGGCCTTGGAAATTCACCCCTCCACTTT. V is TRBV7-8 and J is TRBJ1-6; TRBD1 is a possible D gene (5 bases). The ends were cut back, 4 bases at V and 7 bases at J, with 11 bases in the middle. There are 14 residues in the CDR3. Germline CDR1 reads SGHVS; CDR2 reads FQNEAQ.

V gene TRBV20-1 combines with J gene TRBJ1-1; D is ambiguous. The CDR3 is made up of 14 amino acids. In germline, CDR1 is DFQATT, CDR2 SNEGSKA (reference sequence). V was pared by 3 bases and J by 1 base, with 12 bases between. For the CDR3, the DNA is TGCAGTGCTAGTGGGGAGAACGAGAACACTGAAGCTTTCTTT. Translation: CSASGENENTEAFF.

The chain is built from TRBV9 and TRBJ1-5, with unresolved D. The V and J ends lost 0 bases and 5 bases respectively, with 6 bases between them. Per germline, CDR1 SGDLS and CDR2 YYNGEE. The CDR3 has 13 amino acids. The CDR3 sequence: CASSVGEHQPQHF. The CDR3 DNA follows: TGTGCCAGCAGCGTAGGAGAGCATCAGCCCCAGCATTTT.

The genes are TRBV21-1 and TRBJ1-5. TRBV21-1 is classified as a pseudogene. The CDR3 sequence is 18 residues long. The DNA of the CDR3 is TGTGCCAGCAGCAAAGTAGCGGACCGGGGGGCTAGCAATCAGCCCCAGCATTTT. It yields the protein CASSKVADRGASNQPQHF.

This clone was observed a few times. The chain recombines TRBV19 with TRBJ2-1, with D possibly being TRBD2 (6 bases). Trimming stripped 6 bases from V and 5 bases from J, with 11 bases between. CDR1 is LNHDA and CDR2 is SQIVND in the germline V gene (reference sequence). CDR3 size: 13 residues. The CDR3 DNA reads TGTGCCAGTAGGGAACTAGCTGACAATGAGCAGTTCTTC. This codes for CASRELADNEQFF.

This clone occurred a few times. Here the CDR3 reads CAFRLTGSGGSGELFF. The CDR3 nucleotides read TGTGCCTTCCGACTCACCGGGAGCGGGGGTAGCGGGGAGCTGTTTTTT. The chain recombines TRBV30 with TRBJ2-2; 8 bases align to TRBD2. Germline V gene lookup returns CDR1 GTSNPN and CDR2 SVGIG (reference sequence). This CDR3 region has 16 residues. V shed 7 bases, J shed 7 bases, and the junction held 17 bases outside the gene matches. The full variable domain, rest sourced from reference TRBV30 and TRBJ2-2, is SQTIHQWPATLVQPVGSPLSLECTVEGTSNPNLYWYRQAAGRGLQLLFYSVGIGQISSEVPQNLSASRPQDRQFILSSKKLLLSDSGFYLCAFRLTGSGGSGELFFGEGSRLTVL.

The rearrangement joins TRBV10-3 to TRBJ2-3; 12 nucleotides align to TRBD2. CDR1 is ENHRY, CDR2 SYGVKD, per germline. There are 17 residues in the CDR3. The ends lost 4 bases at V and 8 bases at J; junction bases unmatched: 13. Here the CDR3 DNA reads TGTGCCATCAGTGCCTTAGACCGGACTAGCGGGGATCCTACGCAGTATTTT. This gives the protein CAISALDRTSGDPTQYF.

V is TRBV5-1 and J is TRBJ2-1, with 9 positions matching TRBD1. Germline lookup yields CDR1 SGHRS and CDR2 YFSETQ. The V and J ends lost 0 bases and 8 bases, in that order; junction bases with no gene match: 9. The CDR3 covers 16 residues. The CDR3 protein is CASSLEGQGSMDEQFF. CDR3 coding DNA: TGCGCCAGCAGCTTGGAGGGACAGGGTTCTATGGATGAGCAGTTCTTC.

The V gene is TRBV7-2, the J gene TRBJ2-1; D is possibly TRBD2 (5 bases). Germline V gives CDR1 SGHTA, CDR2 FQGNSA. V dropped 1 base and J dropped 7 bases, with 20 bases sitting between them. This CDR3 comprises 17 residues. The CDR3 region is CASSLVAIGRVRNEQFF. DNA for the CDR3: TGTGCCAGCAGCTTAGTTGCCATAGGGCGGGTCAGAAATGAGCAGTTCTTC. The full variable domain, in which reference TRBV7-2 and TRBJ2-1 provide the parts outside the CDR3, is GAGVSQSPSNKVTEKGKDVELRCDPISGHTALYWYRQSLGQGLEFLIYFQGNSAPDKSGLPSDRFSAERTGGSVSTLTIQRTQQEDSAVYLCASSLVAIGRVRNEQFFGPGTRLTVL.

The J gene is TRBJ1-3, the V gene TRBV19; no definite D call. Germline V CDR1 and CDR2: LNHDA, SQIVND (reference sequence). The CDR3 has 14 amino acids. V was cut by 5 bases and J by 0 bases, with 8 bases left in between. CDR3 protein: CASSFGNSGNTIYF. As DNA, the CDR3 is TGTGCCAGTAGTTTCGGGAACTCTGGAAACACCATATATTTT.